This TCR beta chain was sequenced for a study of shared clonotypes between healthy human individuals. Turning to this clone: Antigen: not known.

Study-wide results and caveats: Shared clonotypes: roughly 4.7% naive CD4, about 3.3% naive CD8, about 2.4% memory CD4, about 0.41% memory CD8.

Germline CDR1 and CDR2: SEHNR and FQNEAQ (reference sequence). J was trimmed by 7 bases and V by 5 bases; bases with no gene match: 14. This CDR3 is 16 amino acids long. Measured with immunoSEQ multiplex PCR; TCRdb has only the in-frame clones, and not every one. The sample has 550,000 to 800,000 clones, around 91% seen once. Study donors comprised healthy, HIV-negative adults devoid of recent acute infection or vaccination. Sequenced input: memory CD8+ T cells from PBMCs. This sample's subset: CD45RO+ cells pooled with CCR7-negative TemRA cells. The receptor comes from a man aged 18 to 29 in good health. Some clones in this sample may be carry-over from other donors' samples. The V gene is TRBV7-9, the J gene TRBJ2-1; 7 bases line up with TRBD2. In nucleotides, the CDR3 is TGTGCCAGCAGCCCAGGCCCACCCTCTAGCGGAAATGAGCAGTTCTTC. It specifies CASSPGPPSSGNEQFF.